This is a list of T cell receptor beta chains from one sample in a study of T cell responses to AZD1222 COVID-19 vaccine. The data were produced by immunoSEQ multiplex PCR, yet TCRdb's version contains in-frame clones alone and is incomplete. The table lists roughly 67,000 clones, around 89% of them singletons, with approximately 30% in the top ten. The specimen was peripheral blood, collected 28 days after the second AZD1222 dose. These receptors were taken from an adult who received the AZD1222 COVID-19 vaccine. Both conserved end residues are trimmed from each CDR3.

TSRFMYSNQPQH TRBV1
SVLRQGRGTEAF TRBV29-1
ASRLLYSGETQY TRBV6-5
ASSQGEGLGGEQF TRBV4-2
ASSPPADEKLF TRBV12-3/TRBV12-4
ASSLVPGLATEQY TRBV27
ASSQTARDPGYTEAF TRBV4-1
ASSIDGAVSGKLF TRBV19
ASTSDSYEQY TRBV6-6
ASSRQGAEGYT TRBV12-3/TRBV12-4
ASFLPYGGNEQF TRBV12-5
ASSQDGQLQETQY TRBV4-3
ASSLGDSGLKETQY TRBV5-4
ASSVARTYNTGELF TRBV9
ASSLTGAIVDEQF TRBV9
ATSDLQETQY TRBV24-1
ASSQVLDYADTQY TRBV3-1/TRBV3-2
ASSLVAGADTQY TRBV18
ASKGLAGATSYNEQF TRBV19
ASSAPRGLAVPHEQY TRBV13
ASSRAGVGNEQY TRBV3-1/TRBV3-2
ASSERINRVGLNNGYT TRBV4-1
ASSATSPPYNEQF TRBV28
ASSRDSYGYT TRBV5-1
ASSPRQGGGTGELF TRBV18
ASSLGLLGTSGSSYEQY TRBV28
ASSLDWGDSTYGYT TRBV7-2
SVWSPTGGTEAF TRBV29-1
ASSIMGAYSNQPQH TRBV19
ASSHRQGKDT TRBV6-5
ASSLGGTNEKLF TRBV7-2
ASSWGGQETQY TRBV11-2
ASSSGASGDHEQY TRBV7-6
ASSLGASTSEPQH TRBV5-8
ASSKHSLVATNEKLF TRBV21-1
ASSLLAGEQF TRBV7-2
ASSARLGQETQY TRBV3-1/TRBV3-2
ASSLGRANTEAF TRBV7-8
ASSYGRASGANVLT TRBV6-5
SVLRGLINEQF TRBV29-1
ASSFEGIYNEQF TRBV5-1
ASSPRTGILRYGYT TRBV19
ASSPDRDYGYT TRBV18
ASSPPGQPTDTQY TRBV11-3
ASSLAGDGQETQY TRBV5-4
ASSPDNYEQY TRBV6-5
ASRGTGGTDTQY TRBV10-2
ASRSRNEKLF TRBV6-5
ASSPGGSRTGNTIY TRBV5-5
SVQGPYGYT TRBV29-1
ASSPGGRGDNEQF TRBV7-8
ASGTSGGTDTQY TRBV5-4
ASSPLGRGGDTQY TRBV18
SVRQGLDSPLH TRBV29-1
ASTLGGGDEKLF TRBV28
ASSYSDSQGYEQY TRBV6-5
ASSLSPQGIDQPQH TRBV7-6
ASSSGQGSRTEAF TRBV28
SFRGCFSNYEQY TRBV29-1
SVVGNLYEQY TRBV29-1